This T cell receptor beta chain is from a study of glioma-infiltrating T cells after dendritic cell vaccination. About the study: Patients had newly diagnosed or recurrent glioblastoma and received dendritic cell vaccines. Between the early 2000s and the early 2010s, patients got autologous tumor lysate-pulsed dendritic cell vaccines. Broader study findings: Complete blood and tumor specimen sets were limited to few patients.

The primer mix had 60 V beta and 13 J beta primers. Sequencing was performed with immunoSEQ multiplex PCR; in TCRdb, only in-frame clones are kept and a portion is missing. The sample contains 93,000 or so clones, 80% to 90% of which appear only once. V was clipped by 6 bases and J by 2 bases; unmatched bases: 11. Germline CDR1 SNHLY, CDR2 FYNNEI. This CDR3 is built from 17 residues. This clone was picked up one time. No antigen is known for it. This clonotype was obtained from a human donor with glioblastoma. Specimen: blood, collected before dendritic cell vaccination. The chain couples TRBV2 to TRBJ1-5; 9 nucleotides agree with TRBD1. The CDR3 DNA reads as TGTGCCAGCAGCAGGGACAGGGTATTCCCTGGCAATCAGCCCCAGCATTTT. As protein: CASSRDRVFPGNQPQHF.